These 20 T cell receptor beta chains were all obtained from the same sample, sequenced in a study of blood T cells in healthy people across ages. A second PCR, run for roughly 7 to 12 cycles, used a sample-barcoded 5' primer plus a J-beta primer mix. Each CDR3 protein gets one entry after TCRdb re-called the 5' RACE reads with MiXCR. This sample has roughly 1,800,000 distinct CDR3 sequences, with around 48% found just once. Sequenced: blood. These receptors came from a woman aged 40 to 49 in good health.

The count of this clonotype is one. One end of the junction is discordant with germline, which a read error may explain. The chain joins TRBV27 to TRBJ2-2, with TRBD1 matching over 10 bases. The CDR3 sequence is 17 residues long. Germline V lookup: CDR1 MNHEY, CDR2 SMNVEV (reference sequence). CDR3 sequence reads: CASSFRGQGVDTGGLFF. The CDR3 DNA is TGTGCCAGCAGTTTTCGCGGACAGGGGGTCGACACCGGGGGGCTGTTTTTT.

This chain uses TRBV7-9 with TRBJ2-7; 7 nucleotides align to TRBD1. In germline, CDR1 is SEHNR, CDR2 FQNEAQ (reference sequence). This CDR3 spans 16 amino acids. V was pared by 0 bases and J by 0 bases, with 5 bases of the junction left unmatched. CDR3 residues: CASSLALGTDSYEQYF. In DNA form, the CDR3 reads TGTGCCAGCAGCTTAGCGCTCGGGACAGACTCCTACGAGCAGTACTTC.

This clonotype has only one observation. J is TRBJ1-2 and V is TRBV2; no clear D gene. The germline V gene encodes CDR1 SNHLY and CDR2 FYNNEI. This CDR3 contains 15 residues. Deletions cut 0 bases from V and 3 bases from J, with 11 bases between. Written as DNA, the CDR3 is TGTGCCAGCAGTGAAGCGCTAGTGGTCTACTATGGCTACACCTTC. Protein product: CASSEALVVYYGYTF.

The CDR3: CASSFPPGQGPYEQYF. The CDR3 DNA follows: TGTGCCAGCAGTTTTCCCCCGGGACAGGGGCCTTACGAGCAGTACTTC. This rearrangement joins TRBV27 to TRBJ2-5; 10 bases align to TRBD1. TRBJ2-7 matches the DNA end more closely, so the J call is doubtful. The CDR3 runs to 16 residues. Germline V gene lookup returns CDR1 MNHEY and CDR2 SMNVEV (reference sequence).

The rearrangement uses TRBV7-2 and TRBJ2-3; weak D call: TRBD1 (6 bases). The CDR3 is 16 residues long. The V gene lost 5 bases and the J gene lost 2 bases, with 17 bases spanning the gap. From germline, CDR1 is SGHTA and CDR2 FQGNSA. CDR3 amino acids: CASSLQGPRTTDTQYF. The CDR3 nucleotides are TGTGCCAGCAGCCTACAGGGCCCCCGCACCACAGATACGCAGTATTTT.

In its sample, this clonotype was seen a few times. J is TRBJ2-5 and V is TRBV28; possibly TRBD1 or TRBD2 for D (5 bases each). CDR1 and CDR2 (germline): MDHEN, SYDVKM. V lost 8 bases to trimming and J lost 4 bases, with 14 bases between them. The CDR3 runs 13 residues. The CDR3 here is CASWGPPRETQYF. CDR3 sequence (DNA): TGTGCCAGCTGGGGACCGCCTAGAGAGACCCAGTACTTC.

This sequence joins TRBV4-2 and TRBJ2-3, with 9 bases matching TRBD2. This CDR3 contains 17 residues. V dropped 1 base and J dropped 2; count of bases not matched to a gene: 7. Looked up from germline, CDR1 is LGHNA and CDR2 is YNFKEQ. This chain's CDR3 is CASSQAGLAENTDTQYF. The CDR3 DNA sequence: TGTGCCAGCAGCCAAGCGGGACTAGCAGAAAACACAGATACGCAGTATTTT.

The chain couples TRBV12-3 or TRBV12-4 to TRBJ2-3; possible D gene TRBD2, 5 bases. CDR3 length equals 14 residues. Trimming removed 5 bases from V and 5 bases from J, with 14 bases in between. Here the CDR3 DNA reads TGTGCCAGCAGTGCACAACTAGTGATAGATACGCAGTATTTT. Protein: CASSAQLVIDTQYF.

This chain links TRBV4-3 with TRBJ2-3; TRBD2 aligns across 8 bases. Germline CDR1 and CDR2: LGHNA and YSLEER. V lost 0 bases to trimming and J lost 3 bases; unmatched junction nucleotides: 11. The CDR3 totals 18 residues. The CDR3 DNA follows: TGCGCCAGCAGCCAAGAATTGGCCGGGACTAGAGGAACAGATACGCAGTATTTT. Protein: CASSQELAGTRGTDTQYF.

The rearrangement joins TRBV5-1 to TRBJ1-2; the D is unclear. V was shortened by 0 bases and J by 4 bases, with 13 bases between the two germline ends. The CDR3 has 15 residues. Germline V gives CDR1 SGHRS, CDR2 YFSETQ. The CDR3 loop reads CASSLDTGPVYGYTF. The CDR3 DNA reads TGCGCCAGCAGCTTGGATACGGGTCCTGTCTATGGCTACACCTTC. Drawing the rest from reference TRBV5-1 and TRBJ1-2, the complete variable domain is KAGVTQTPRYLIKTRGQQVTLSCSPISGHRSVSWYQQTPGQGLQFLFEYFSETQRNKGNFPGRFSGRQFSNSRSEMNVSTLELGDSALYLCASSLDTGPVYGYTFGSGTRLTVV.

V usage is TRBV12-3 or TRBV12-4 and J usage is TRBJ2-1, with 7 nucleotides matching TRBD2. There are 15 residues in the CDR3. V shed 5 bases, J shed 9 bases, and the junction held 13 bases outside the gene matches. CDR3 loop: CASSDTPGASGEQFF. The CDR3, as DNA: TGTGCCAGCAGTGATACCCCCGGGGCTAGCGGTGAGCAGTTCTTC.

About this clonotype itself: Germline and junction disagree at one end, which may indicate a read error. The J gene is TRBJ2-3, the V gene TRBV5-1; 10 nucleotides agree with TRBD2. Germline CDR1 is SGHRS and CDR2 is YFSETQ. This CDR3 comprises 18 residues. CDR3 amino acids: CASSSGAWTSGGTGTQYF. Here the CDR3 DNA reads TGCGCCAGCAGCTCGGGGGCCTGGACTAGCGGAGGCACAGGTACGCAGTATTTT.

The rearrangement links TRBV5-1 to TRBJ1-1; D is unresolved. The CDR3 runs to 15 residues. V shed 0 bases and J shed 3 bases, with 12 bases lying between them. The germline gives CDR1 SGHRS, CDR2 YFSETQ. CDR3 loop: CASSLADGVDTEAFF. CDR3 DNA sequence: TGCGCCAGCAGCTTGGCCGATGGAGTGGACACTGAAGCTTTCTTT.

The rearrangement joins TRBV20-1 to TRBJ1-2; no clear D gene. The CDR3 length is 14 residues. The germline gives CDR1 DFQATT, CDR2 SNEGSKA (reference sequence). Between the trimmed V and J ends, which lost 5 bases and 0 bases, there was a span of 13 bases. The CDR3 sequence is CSAPASGTNYGYTF. CDR3 in DNA: TGCAGTGCTCCGGCCAGTGGGACTAACTATGGCTACACCTTC.

This chain connects TRBV5-1 to TRBJ2-3; 8 bases agree with TRBD2. V trimming: 7 bases; J trimming: 4 bases; junction bases outside the gene matches: 14. This CDR3 contains 16 residues. Germline CDR1 is SGHRS and CDR2 is YFSETQ. The CDR3 DNA follows: TGCGCCAGCTCACGCAGACCCGGGGGGGTCCCAGATACGCAGTATTTT. Translating it yields CASSRRPGGVPDTQYF.

The chain is built from TRBV5-1 and TRBJ1-1; D might be TRBD1 (6 bases). Trimming removed 2 bases from V and 6 bases from J, with 14 bases in between. The germline V gene encodes CDR1 SGHRS and CDR2 YFSETQ. This CDR3 has 14 residues. CDR3 residues: CASSFMRGRAEAFF. CDR3 bases: TGCGCCAGCAGCTTTATGAGGGGGAGGGCTGAAGCTTTCTTT.

Only a few counts were recorded for this clonotype. The chain links TRBV6-2 or TRBV6-3 to TRBJ2-6; 7 bases match TRBD1. V dropped 7 bases and J dropped 0; count of bases not matched to a gene: 9. Germline CDR1 MNHEY, CDR2 SVGEGT. The CDR3 contains 17 residues. The CDR3 region is CASKSGGPFSGANVLTF. As DNA, the CDR3 is TGTGCCAGCAAGTCAGGGGGACCCTTCTCTGGGGCCAACGTCCTGACTTTC.

This clonotype was counted between two and nine times. This rearrangement joins TRBV29-1 to TRBJ2-7; D unresolved. CDR3 size: 13 residues. In germline, CDR1 is SQVTM, CDR2 ANQGSEA. Deletions cut 4 bases from V and 0 bases from J, with 10 bases between. The CDR3 bases are TGCAGCGTTGGAGCAGCGCGCTCCTACGAGCAGTACTTC. Its translation is CSVGAARSYEQYF.

Only a few counts were recorded for this clonotype. V usage is TRBV6-2 or TRBV6-3 and J usage is TRBJ2-7; 7 nucleotides align to TRBD1. The CDR3 contains 14 residues. Germline V gene sequence: CDR1 MNHEY, CDR2 SVGEGT. After removal of 6 bases from V and 2 bases from J, the junction contained 7 bases not matched to a gene. CDR3 region: CASRLTGFAYEQYF. DNA for the CDR3: TGTGCCAGCAGACTGACAGGGTTCGCCTACGAGCAGTACTTC.

The rearrangement links TRBV28 to TRBJ2-7, with D perhaps matching TRBD1 or TRBD2 (6 bases each). The J call is in doubt because the DNA end fits TRBJ2-5 better. CDR1 is MDHEN, CDR2 SYDVKM, per germline. The CDR3 is made up of 13 amino acids. Here the CDR3 reads CASGGTGRETQYF. The CDR3, as DNA: TGTGCCAGCGGGGGAACAGGGAGGGAGACCCAGTACTTC.